The T cell receptor beta chain under discussion was sequenced for a study of post-analysis software for immune sequencing data. As for the study in general: Several disease courses (relapsing-remitting, secondary progressive and progressive-relapsing) of multiple sclerosis were included.

The TCR beta cDNA libraries contained unique molecular identifiers. TCRdb reprocessed the PCR reads with MiXCR, giving one entry per CDR3 protein. In the table there are 800,000 to 950,000 distinct CDR3 sequences, roughly 58% of which are singletons. Comments on this clonotype: Its matching antigen is unknown.

Findings and caveats of the study: Higher frequency in patients than in controls was seen for roughly five TRBV segments, with TRBV5-6, TRBV5-1 and TRBV20-1 among them.

Germline V gene data show CDR1 as SGHVS and CDR2 as FNYEAQ. The germline V and J ends were trimmed by 7 bases and 0 bases, with 16 bases remaining between them. CDR3 length: 17 amino acids. V gene TRBV7-6 combines with J gene TRBJ2-6; D is possibly TRBD1 (6 bases). This clonotype originated in a girl aged 10-17 years with multiple sclerosis. The material sequenced was blood. The CDR3 DNA reads as TGTGCCAGCACCCTACGGACAGCCTACTCTGGGGCCAACGTCCTGACTTTC. The encoded protein is CASTLRTAYSGANVLTF.